The 15 T cell receptor beta chains below were found in one sample sequenced in a study of T cells of healthy individuals (dated 2018 in TCRdb). The library was made by 5' RACE. The sample was run on an Illumina MiSeq. Starting from the raw public reads, TCRdb applied fastp trimming at Q25, assembled clones with MiXCR and retained in-frame beta chains. A single entry per CDR3 protein holds the most common genes and DNA from its merged rows. In this sample the table shows some 69,000 distinct CDR3 sequences, about 16% of which occur a single time. The top ten hold around 5.1% of the sample. These receptors originate from a human donor in good health.

This clonotype was found a few times. This chain connects TRBV11-2 to TRBJ1-3, with D uncertain. With 1 base removed from V and 0 bases from J, the gap between germline ends came to 7 bases. There are 15 residues in the CDR3. Germline V CDR1 and CDR2: SGHAT, FQNNGV. CDR3 region: CASSLGLSSGNTIYF. DNA for the CDR3: TGTGCCAGCAGCTTAGGCCTGAGCTCTGGAAACACCATATATTTT.

This clonotype was detected ten times or more. This chain uses TRBV7-9 with TRBJ2-7, with a tentative D call TRBD1 (6 bases). This CDR3 is 14 amino acids long. The germline V gene has CDR1 SEHNR and CDR2 FQNEAQ (reference sequence). Between the trimmed V and J ends, which lost 3 bases and 0 bases, there was a span of 9 bases. The CDR3 loop is CASSFGTSSYEQYF. CDR3 in DNA: TGTGCCAGCAGCTTTGGGACAAGCTCCTACGAGCAGTACTTC.

In this sample, this clonotype turned up a few times. The rearrangement links TRBV20-1 to TRBJ1-2; 8 bases align to TRBD1. Germline-derived CDR1 and CDR2 are DFQATT and SNEGSKA (reference sequence). CDR3 length: 13 residues. With V trimmed by 0 bases and J by 6 bases, 3 bases remained unmatched. Here the CDR3 DNA reads TGCAGTGCTAGAGACGCAGGGGGCGATGGCTACACCTTC. This codes for CSARDAGGDGYTF.

Ten or more counts support this clonotype. This rearrangement joins TRBV10-3 to TRBJ1-2, with D possibly TRBD1 on 6 matching bases. V dropped 2 bases and J dropped 3 bases, with 13 bases sitting between them. Germline V gives CDR1 ENHRY, CDR2 SYGVKD. The CDR3 is made up of 15 amino acids. CDR3 residues: CAISERGQWDYGYTF. The CDR3 nucleotides read TGTGCCATCAGTGAGCGGGGGCAGTGGGACTATGGCTACACCTTC.

The J gene is TRBJ2-5, the V gene TRBV9; 7 positions match TRBD2. The germline V gene has CDR1 SGDLS and CDR2 YYNGEE. V shed 2 bases and J 0 bases; nucleotides not matched to a gene: 13. CDR3 length equals 18 residues. Here the CDR3 reads CASSVGLVGGPNQETQYF. The CDR3 nucleotides read TGTGCCAGCAGCGTTGGGCTAGTGGGAGGGCCGAACCAAGAGACCCAGTACTTC.

This clonotype was seen only a few times. The chain has TRBV29-1 and TRBJ2-7; 15 bases are shared with TRBD2. From germline, CDR1 is SQVTM and CDR2 ANQGSEA. Unmatched junction bases numbered 9, after V lost 3 bases and J lost 0 bases. This CDR3 comprises 18 residues. CDR3 nucleotides: TGCAGCGTTGATTTGGGACTAGCGGGGGGTATACTCTCCTACGAGCAGTACTTC. Residues: CSVDLGLAGGILSYEQYF.

The chain links TRBV6-5 to TRBJ2-7; D unresolved. This CDR3 has 15 amino acids. The germline V gene encodes CDR1 MNHEY and CDR2 SVGAGI. V lost 0 bases to trimming and J lost 3 bases, with 12 bases between them. The CDR3 spells CASSYSSEMRYEQYF. DNA for the CDR3: TGTGCCAGCAGTTACTCCTCGGAAATGCGCTACGAGCAGTACTTC.

The sample holds a few counts of this clonotype. The chain employs TRBV5-1 and TRBJ2-6; the match to TRBD2 covers 7 bases. This CDR3 contains 17 residues. V lost 5 bases and J lost 1; bases outside the gene matches: 9. CDR1 is SGHRS, CDR2 YFSETQ, per germline. The CDR3 nucleotides read TGCGCCAGCAGTCCCCGGGCGGGAGTTTCTGGGGCCAACGTCCTGACTTTC. Translating gives CASSPRAGVSGANVLTF.

This clonotype was detected ten times or more. The J gene is TRBJ2-7, the V gene TRBV28, with TRBD1 matching over 12 bases. Trimming took 1 base from V and 9 from J; bases not matched to a gene: 7. CDR3 length: 15 residues. Looked up from germline, CDR1 is MDHEN and CDR2 is SYDVKM. This CDR3 is CASSLSGTGGAAQYF. For the CDR3, the DNA is TGTGCCAGCAGTTTATCCGGGACAGGGGGCGCGGCGCAGTACTTC. The variable domain in full, completed from reference TRBV28 and TRBJ2-7, reads DVKVTQSSRYLVKRTGEKVFLECVQDMDHENMFWYRQDPGLGLRLIYFSYDVKMKEKGDIPEGYSVSREKKERFSLILESASTNQTSMYLCASSLSGTGGAAQYFGPGTRLTVT.

V is TRBV20-1 and J is TRBJ1-1; the D is unclear. In germline, CDR1 is DFQATT, CDR2 SNEGSKA (reference sequence). With 0 bases removed from V and 4 bases from J, the gap between germline ends came to 15 bases. The CDR3 is 15 residues long. The CDR3 region has the DNA TGCAGTGCTAGAGATCCCCGAACGGGGAGCACTGAAGCTTTCTTT. Its translation is CSARDPRTGSTEAFF.

This chain joins TRBV5-1 and TRBJ2-7; TRBD2 is a possible D gene (6 bases). Germline V gene data show CDR1 as SGHRS and CDR2 as YFSETQ. Trimming removed 0 bases at V and 2 bases at J, with 15 bases between. This CDR3 is 16 amino acids long. CDR3 protein: CASSLDRLGSTYEQYF. The CDR3 nucleotides read TGCGCCAGCAGCTTGGATAGACTAGGCAGCACCTACGAGCAGTACTTC.

In this sample, this clonotype turned up a few times. V and J are TRBV6-5 and TRBJ2-7; 14 positions agree with TRBD2. Germline assignment: CDR1 MNHEY and CDR2 SVGAGI. Germline trimming cut 3 bases from V and 3 bases from J; bases unmatched to any gene: 1. This CDR3 spans 15 amino acids. CDR3 coding DNA: TGTGCCAGCAGTTATGGGACTAGCGGGAGCTACGAGCAGTACTTC. Its translation: CASSYGTSGSYEQYF.

A word on this clonotype: A much larger clonotype is one base distant, so this may be a read error. V gene TRBV20-1 combines with J gene TRBJ2-5; D unclear. CDR1 and CDR2 from the germline V gene are DFQATT and SNEGSKA (reference sequence). Between the trimmed V and J ends, which lost 6 bases and 5 bases, there was a span of 7 bases. The CDR3 length is 10 residues. CDR3 loop: CSAIGETQYF. The CDR3 DNA is TGCAGTGCGATTGGGGAGACCCAGTACTTC.

The CDR3: CASSPAAGAPEFYEQYF. For the CDR3, the DNA is TGTGCCAGCAGCCCCGCCGCGGGGGCCCCCGAATTCTACGAGCAGTACTTC. V usage is TRBV28 and J usage is TRBJ2-7; TRBD2 might be the D (7 bases). V gave up 6 bases and J gave up 3 bases, with 24 bases separating them. Germline CDR1 MDHEN, CDR2 SYDVKM. The CDR3 loop spans 17 amino acids.

This clonotype was recorded a few times. The chain uses TRBV12-5 and TRBJ2-7; D is unclear. With 2 bases removed from V and 2 bases from J, the gap between germline ends came to 19 bases. The germline V gene has CDR1 LGHNT and CDR2 FRNRAP. The CDR3 has 17 residues. Here the CDR3 DNA reads TGTGCTAGTGGTTTGTCGCCCCGGGCCCAAGCACCCTACGAGCAGTACTTC. It is translated as CASGLSPRAQAPYEQYF.